This T cell receptor beta chain was observed in a study of CXCR3-negative and CXCR3-positive naive CD8 T cells. Study results and limitations: Both naive subsets had comparably high diversity; memory CD8+ cells much lower. Relative to CXCR3-negative naive cells, CXCR3-positive naive cells had more hydrophobic TRB CDR3s.

The CDR3 consists of 12 residues. Germline loops: CDR1 SQVTM, CDR2 ANQGSEA. The authors prepared UMI-labeled TRB cDNA libraries by 5' RACE. TCRdb reprocessed the 5' RACE reads, keeping one entry per CDR3 protein, no DNA. The sample data list under 70,000 distinct CDR3 sequences. Of note for this clonotype: The antigen remains unidentified.

CD45RO-CCR7+CD27+CD95- expression identified naive CD8+ T cells. The origin of this receptor is a human donor in good health. Some clones in this sample may be carry-over from other donors' samples. The sequencing input was naive CXCR3+ CD8+ T cells from blood. As to subset: CD45RO-CCR7+CD27+CD95- naive CD8+ T cells expressing CXCR3 (TNR3+). The J gene is TRBJ2-7, the V gene TRBV29-1; TCRdb selects TRBD1, and the lack of DNA leaves this call unchecked. The CDR3 loop reads CSAARQGYEQYF.